These 32 T cell receptor beta chains share one sample of origin, sequenced in a study of CD8 T cells in ankylosing spondylitis. TCRdb re-called the 5' RACE reads with MiXCR, one entry per CDR3 protein. Among some 180,000 distinct CDR3 sequences, 15% to 20% were seen once, and the ten largest hold 4.3%. Input material: blood, either unsorted or a sorted T cell fraction (not recorded which). Source of these receptors: a male donor aged 5-30 years with ankylosing spondylitis or in good health (not recorded which).

This clonotype was recorded many times. The chain employs TRBV30 and TRBJ1-2; TRBD1 matches at 9 bases. V was clipped by 1 base and J by 0 bases; unmatched bases: 0. Germline CDR1 GTSNPN, CDR2 SVGIG (reference sequence). This CDR3 has 14 residues. The CDR3 loop is CAWSDRGPNYGYTF. CDR3 coding DNA: TGTGCCTGGAGTGACAGGGGGCCTAACTATGGCTACACCTTC.

This clonotype was seen many times. CDR3 residues: CASSFRGQGAYEQYF. CDR3 coding DNA: TGTGCCAGCAGTTTTAGGGGACAGGGAGCCTACGAGCAGTACTTC. The rearrangement uses TRBV12-3 or TRBV12-4 and TRBJ2-7; 9 bases match TRBD1. The V segment lost 3 bases and the J segment 2 bases; nucleotides outside the gene matches: 5. The length of the CDR3 is 15 residues.

This clonotype was counted ten times or more. The genes are TRBV4-1 and TRBJ1-2, with no clear D. Germline V gives CDR1 MGHRA, CDR2 YSYEKL. V was trimmed by 0 bases and J by 4 bases, leaving 9 bases between them. This CDR3 region has 14 residues. DNA for the CDR3: TGCGCCAGCAGCCAAGATCCAGGATCCTATGGCTACACCTTC. Protein: CASSQDPGSYGYTF.

This clonotype turned up a few times. This chain links TRBV29-1 with TRBJ2-1; D not certain. The germline V gene has CDR1 SQVTM and CDR2 ANQGSEA. V lost 5 bases to trimming and J lost 7 bases, with 9 bases between them. The CDR3 has 11 amino acids. The CDR3 sequence: CSVLSRNEQFF. The CDR3, as DNA: TGCAGCGTTCTCTCGAGGAATGAGCAGTTCTTC.

This clonotype was observed at least ten times. V is TRBV10-3 and J is TRBJ2-7; 12 bases agree with TRBD1. Unmatched junction bases numbered 4, after V lost 4 bases and J lost 3 bases. The CDR3 runs to 15 residues. Germline lookup yields CDR1 ENHRY and CDR2 SYGVKD. CDR3 amino acids: CAISGGTGGFYEQYV. The CDR3 DNA is TGTGCCATCAGTGGAGGGACAGGGGGCTTCTACGAGCAGTACGTC.

The table lists this clonotype with many counts. The rearrangement joins TRBV6-1 to TRBJ2-7; tentative D call: TRBD1 (6 bases). Germline values: CDR1 MNHNS, CDR2 SASEGT. V lost 8 bases to trimming and J lost 2 bases, with 13 bases between them. This CDR3 spans 13 amino acids. CDR3 in DNA: TGTGCCAGCGGACAGTCCCTTGCCTACGAGCAGTACGTC. It is translated as CASGQSLAYEQYV.

This clonotype was detected many times. CDR3 in amino acids: CSVGAETQYF. The CDR3 coding sequence is TGCAGCGTTGGAGCGGAGACCCAGTACTTC. This chain joins TRBV29-1 and TRBJ2-5; D remains ambiguous. The CDR3 sequence is 10 residues long. Between the trimmed V and J ends, which lost 4 bases and 5 bases, there was a span of 5 bases. In germline, CDR1 is SQVTM, CDR2 ANQGSEA.

This clonotype appeared many times. DNA of the CDR3: TGTGCCATCAGTGACCCAGGGGGGCCGGTCTCCTACAATGAGCAGTTCTTC. Its protein is CAISDPGGPVSYNEQFF. V usage is TRBV10-3 and J usage is TRBJ2-1; possible D gene TRBD1, 7 bases. V was trimmed by 3 bases and J by 0 bases, leaving 15 bases between them. Looked up from germline, CDR1 is ENHRY and CDR2 is SYGVKD. This CDR3 comprises 17 residues.

Many counts were recorded for this clonotype. The genes are TRBV6-5 and TRBJ2-7; weak D call: TRBD2 (5 bases). Germline V CDR1 and CDR2: MNHEY, SVGAGI. The length of the CDR3 is 14 residues. Trimming shortened V by 0 bases and J by 6 bases, and 12 bases separated the two germline ends. The CDR3: CASSYSILGGEQYF. The CDR3 region has the DNA TGTGCCAGCAGTTACTCTATCCTCGGAGGCGAGCAGTACTTC.

This clonotype was seen only a few times. The chain has TRBV30 and TRBJ1-1; no firm D call. Germline V gene sequence: CDR1 GTSNPN, CDR2 SVGIG (reference sequence). There are 13 residues in the CDR3. V was pared by 0 bases and J by 4 bases, with 9 bases between. The CDR3 coding sequence is TGTGCCTGGAGTGTTCACCGACCCACTGAAGCTTTCTTT. Amino acids: CAWSVHRPTEAFF.

This clonotype occurred a few times. The chain is built from TRBV5-1 and TRBJ2-1; 9 bases are shared with TRBD2. This CDR3 region has 14 residues. CDR1 and CDR2 (germline): SGHRS, YFSETQ. The ends lost 2 bases at V and 8 bases at J; junction bases unmatched: 5. CDR3 nucleotides: TGCGCCAGCAGCTTTGTTAGCGGGAGCTATGAGCAGTTCTTC. Translation gives CASSFVSGSYEQFF.

This clonotype was counted once. This rearrangement joins TRBV6-5 to TRBJ2-1; unclear D gene. With 2 bases removed from V and 6 bases from J, the gap between germline ends came to 11 bases. This CDR3 has 14 amino acids. Germline V gene lookup returns CDR1 MNHEY and CDR2 SVGAGI. CDR3 coding DNA: TGTGCCAGCAGTTACCTGGGGTGGGGCAATGAGCAGTTCTTC. Translated, it gives CASSYLGWGNEQFF.

This clonotype appeared many times. The rearrangement joins TRBV6-5 to TRBJ2-7; the match to TRBD1 covers 8 bases. Germline values: CDR1 MNHEY, CDR2 SVGAGI. V lost 0 bases and J lost 3; bases outside the gene matches: 4. The CDR3 contains 15 residues. The CDR3, as DNA: TGTGCCAGCAGTTACTCCACAGGGGGTCTCTACGAGCAGTACTTC. Translated: CASSYSTGGLYEQYF.

This clonotype was counted many times. CDR3 protein: CASSPQGGRAPLHF. DNA for the CDR3: TGTGCCAGCAGCCCACAGGGGGGTCGGGCACCCCTCCACTTT. The V call is TRBV12-3 or TRBV12-4, the J call TRBJ1-6; 8 positions match TRBD1. V lost 6 bases, J lost 11 bases, and 9 bases stayed unmatched. The CDR3 loop spans 14 amino acids.

This clonotype has at least ten counts. The chain joins TRBV19 to TRBJ2-5; the D gene is possibly TRBD2 (5 bases). Between the trimmed V and J ends, which lost 3 bases and 5 bases, there was a span of 10 bases. Germline CDR1 reads LNHDA; CDR2 reads SQIVND (reference sequence). This CDR3 has 13 amino acids. This CDR3 is CASSMTGLETQYF. As DNA, the CDR3 is TGTGCCAGTAGTATGACTGGACTGGAGACCCAGTACTTC.

This clonotype was observed many times. The V and J genes are TRBV28 and TRBJ2-7; D remains ambiguous. The V and J ends lost 2 bases and 6 bases respectively, with 11 bases between them. Germline CDR1 is MDHEN and CDR2 is SYDVKM. This CDR3 is 13 amino acids long. The CDR3: CASSLISGAEQYF. The DNA of the CDR3 is TGTGCCAGCAGTTTAATCTCGGGTGCCGAGCAGTACTTC.

The chain joins TRBV29-1 to TRBJ2-2; D unclear. Germline V CDR1 and CDR2: SQVTM, ANQGSEA. The V gene lost 6 bases and the J gene lost 6 bases, with 14 bases spanning the gap. This CDR3 has 13 amino acids. The CDR3 coding sequence is TGCAGCGTCCAACCGCTTTTCTCCGGGGAGCTGTTTTTT. The encoded protein is CSVQPLFSGELFF.

This clonotype was counted ten times or more. V gene TRBV14 combines with J gene TRBJ2-5, with 10 bases aligning to TRBD2. Germline CDR1 and CDR2: SGHDN and FVKESK. This CDR3 comprises 15 residues. The ends lost 5 bases at V and 7 bases at J; junction bases unmatched: 10. CDR3 nucleotides: TGTGCCAGCAGCGGGGGACTAGCGAGAAAGGGGACCCAGTACTTC. Encoded protein: CASSGGLARKGTQYF.

The table lists this clonotype with a few counts. This chain joins TRBV29-1 and TRBJ2-1; the D gene is possibly TRBD1 (6 bases). Germline CDR1 and CDR2: SQVTM and ANQGSEA. Trimming pared 6 bases from V and 10 bases from J, leaving 16 bases between. The CDR3 is 12 residues long. The CDR3 bases are TGCAGCGTCCCTACAGGGTTGGACGAGCAGTTCTTC. This codes for CSVPTGLDEQFF.

This clonotype was seen repeatedly, ten times or more. The rearrangement uses TRBV20-1 and TRBJ2-4; 8 bases are shared with TRBD1. Germline loops: CDR1 DFQATT, CDR2 SNEGSKA (reference sequence). V was pared by 4 bases and J by 7 bases, with 9 bases of the junction left unmatched. This CDR3 region has 14 residues. CDR3 sequence reads: CSATSRDRLNIQYF. The CDR3 nucleotides are TGCAGTGCTACAAGCCGGGACAGGCTGAACATTCAGTACTTC.

The chain uses TRBV12-3 or TRBV12-4 and TRBJ1-5; possible D gene TRBD1, 5 bases. The germline V and J ends were trimmed by 8 bases and 3 bases, with 8 bases remaining between them. This CDR3 contains 12 residues. The chain's CDR3 is CASGGYNQPQHF. The CDR3, as DNA: TGTGCCAGCGGGGGGTACAATCAGCCCCAGCATTTT.

V is TRBV29-1 and J is TRBJ2-7; D is tentatively TRBD1 or TRBD2 (5 bases each). Trimming stripped 5 bases from V and 2 bases from J, with 13 bases between. Looked up from germline, CDR1 is SQVTM and CDR2 is ANQGSEA. The length of the CDR3 is 13 residues. The CDR3 DNA reads as TGCAGCGTTCTCTCGAGGGGAACCTACGAGCAGTACTTC. It codes for CSVLSRGTYEQYF.

This clonotype showed up many times. The chain uses TRBV7-9 and TRBJ2-5; 10 bases are a match to TRBD1. The V gene end was trimmed by 4 bases and the J gene end by 5 bases; junction bases not matched to a gene: 7. The CDR3 totals 15 residues. Germline lookup yields CDR1 SEHNR and CDR2 FQNEAQ (reference sequence). The CDR3 is CASSSGTGEYETQYF. The CDR3, as DNA: TGTGCCAGCAGCTCAGGGACAGGGGAGTACGAGACCCAGTACTTC.

This clonotype was seen ten or more times. The chain has TRBV29-1 and TRBJ1-1, with D perhaps matching TRBD1 (6 bases). Germline lookup yields CDR1 SQVTM and CDR2 ANQGSEA. The V gene lost 1 base and the J gene lost 0 bases, with 6 bases spanning the gap. The CDR3 runs to 13 residues. The CDR3 DNA follows: TGCAGCGTTGAAGGACAGGTGAACACTGAAGCTTTCTTT. Translation gives CSVEGQVNTEAFF.

J is TRBJ2-7 and V is TRBV28; D might be TRBD1 (6 bases). The CDR3 loop spans 15 amino acids. Per the germline V gene, CDR1 is MDHEN and CDR2 is SYDVKM. Trimming removed 4 bases from V and 5 bases from J, with 18 bases in between. The CDR3 loop is CASSSGTLRVNEQYF. DNA of the CDR3: TGTGCCAGCAGTTCCGGGACACTCCGTGTGAACGAGCAGTACTTC.

This clonotype was seen repeatedly, ten times or more. This chain connects TRBV5-5 to TRBJ2-7, with a tentative D call TRBD2 (5 bases). V lost 0 bases to trimming and J lost 3 bases, with 13 bases between them. CDR1 SGHKS and CDR2 YYEKEE come from the germline V gene (reference sequence). This CDR3 region has 15 residues. The CDR3 loop reads CASSLVAGGFYEQYV. The CDR3 region has the DNA TGTGCCAGCAGCTTGGTAGCCGGCGGGTTCTACGAGCAGTACGTC.

This clonotype was observed once. Written as DNA, the CDR3 is TGTGCCAGCCCGGGACTAGCGGTCGGCACAGATACGCAGTATTTT. Translating it yields CASPGLAVGTDTQYF. The chain employs TRBV7-9 and TRBJ2-3; TRBD2 matches at 11 bases. This CDR3 has 15 residues. CDR1 and CDR2 (germline): SEHNR, FQNEAQ (reference sequence). V was clipped by 8 bases and J by 1 base; unmatched bases: 5.

The chain combines TRBV20-1 with TRBJ2-7; 8 bases fit TRBD2. V lost 1 base, J lost 2 bases, and 7 bases stayed unmatched. Germline V gene data show CDR1 as DFQATT and CDR2 as SNEGSKA (reference sequence). This CDR3 has 15 residues. The CDR3 DNA is TGCAGTGCTAGAGGCCTGACTAGCGAAACCTACGAGCAGTACGTC. As protein: CSARGLTSETYEQYV.

The table lists this clonotype with many counts. The chain carries TRBV11-3 and TRBJ2-3, with D maybe TRBD2 (6 bases). Germline CDR1 is SGHNT and CDR2 is YENEEA. CDR3 length: 14 residues. The germline V and J ends were trimmed by 5 bases and 6 bases, with 15 bases remaining between them. Written as DNA, the CDR3 is TGTGCCAGCAGCCAACACGTGCGGGACGATACGCAGTATTTT. It specifies CASSQHVRDDTQYF.

This clonotype showed up many times. The chain employs TRBV11-2 and TRBJ1-2; D not resolved. The CDR3 is 14 residues long. V was pared by 5 bases and J by 8 bases, with 18 bases between. Germline assignment: CDR1 SGHAT and CDR2 FQNNGV. CDR3 amino acids: CASSHTSPIKGYTF. CDR3 DNA sequence: TGTGCCAGCAGCCACACGAGTCCTATTAAAGGCTACACCTTC.

Ten or more counts support this clonotype. V is TRBV29-1 and J is TRBJ2-7, with D unresolved. V was clipped by 4 bases and J by 4 bases, with 8 bases between them. The germline V gene encodes CDR1 SQVTM and CDR2 ANQGSEA. This CDR3 contains 11 residues. The CDR3 DNA follows: TGCAGCGTTGTGGCGGAATACGAGCAGTACGTC. As protein: CSVVAEYEQYV.

This chain joins TRBV2 and TRBJ2-7, with D possibly being TRBD2 (5 bases). The germline V and J ends were trimmed by 6 bases and 9 bases, with 12 bases remaining between them. This CDR3 region has 11 residues. Germline CDR1 reads SNHLY; CDR2 reads FYNNEI. Written as DNA, the CDR3 is TGTGCCAGCAGCATTCTAGCATTGCAGTACGTC. As protein: CASSILALQYV.